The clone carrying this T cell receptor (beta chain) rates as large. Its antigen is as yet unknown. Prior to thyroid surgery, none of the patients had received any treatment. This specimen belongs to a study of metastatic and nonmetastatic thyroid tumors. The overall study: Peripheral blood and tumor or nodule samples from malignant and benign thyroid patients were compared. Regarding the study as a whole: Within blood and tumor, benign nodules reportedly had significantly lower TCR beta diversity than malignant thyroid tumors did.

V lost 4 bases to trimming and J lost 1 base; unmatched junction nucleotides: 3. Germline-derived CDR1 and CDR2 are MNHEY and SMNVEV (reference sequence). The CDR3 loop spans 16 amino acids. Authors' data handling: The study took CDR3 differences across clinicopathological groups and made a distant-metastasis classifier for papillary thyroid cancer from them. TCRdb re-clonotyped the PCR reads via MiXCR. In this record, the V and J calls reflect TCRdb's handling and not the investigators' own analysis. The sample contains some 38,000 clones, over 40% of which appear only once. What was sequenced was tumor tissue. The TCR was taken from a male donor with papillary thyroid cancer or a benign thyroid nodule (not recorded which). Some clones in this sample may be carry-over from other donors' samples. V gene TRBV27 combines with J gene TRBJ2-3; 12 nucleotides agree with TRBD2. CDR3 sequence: CASSSRLAGGTDTQYF. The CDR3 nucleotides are TGTGCCAGCAGTTCGCGACTAGCGGGAGGCACAGATACGCAGTATTTT.